This TCR beta chain was retrieved from a study of T and B cells in COVID-19 patients. For the study at large: The recovered patients had mostly mild to moderate COVID-19 with outpatient management.

This CDR3 region has 13 residues. J gave up 10 bases and V 6 bases, and 11 bases lay outside the gene matches. Germline V lookup: CDR1 SGHDT, CDR2 YYEEEE. Multiplex PCR with BIOMED2 TRB-A/B primer pools amplified TRB rearrangements. TCRdb analysed the multiplex PCR reads with MiXCR anew, one entry per CDR3 protein. The sample records more than 9,000 distinct CDR3 sequences, roughly 30% being singletons. From blood, roughly 220-550 ng of genomic DNA served as TRB template. Points from the study as a whole: CD4+, regulatory T cell, CD8+ and sorted SARS-CoV-2-responsive or tetramer+ T cells were not yet sequenced. Patients with COVID-19 reportedly showed strongly skewed T cell receptor beta variable and joining gene usage. Highly clonal in active COVID-19, TRB repertoires exceeded healthy-donor diversity and richness at recovery.

Of note for this clonotype: Its antigen is currently unknown.

The sequence derives from a human donor who had recovered from COVID-19. V and J are TRBV5-6 and TRBJ2-3, with 7 bases aligning to TRBD2. Sample: blood. As DNA, the CDR3 is TGTGCCAGCACATGGAGCGGGACCCCATCGCAGTATTTT. This translates into CASTWSGTPSQYF.